This TCR beta chain was identified during a study of T cells in narcolepsy. Overall study context: Enrolled donors included narcolepsy type 1 or type 2 patients and healthy controls.

Study results and limitations: Autoreactive clonotypes reportedly recurred in blood of same and different patients, not controls. In some patient and control memory CD4+ samples, autoreactive clones were absent. Same-patient CSF and blood CD4+ T cell clonotypes included HCRT-specific and TRIB2-specific autoreactive ones.

Germline CDR1 is SGDLS and CDR2 is YYNGEE. The CDR3 runs 14 residues. V lost 1 base to trimming and J lost 3 bases, with 7 bases between them. Assay: immunoSEQ multiplex PCR; the TCRdb copy retains only in-frame clones and omits some. The sample yields fewer than 35,000 clones, under 85% seen once. This clone was observed a few times. Antigen: not known. The source material was memory (CD45RA-) CD4+ T cells from blood. The receptor comes from a human donor in good health. The chain links TRBV9 to TRBJ1-4; D not certain. CDR3 coding DNA: TGTGCCAGCAGCGTAACAGCCTCTAATGAAAAACTGTTTTTT. Residues: CASSVTASNEKLFF.